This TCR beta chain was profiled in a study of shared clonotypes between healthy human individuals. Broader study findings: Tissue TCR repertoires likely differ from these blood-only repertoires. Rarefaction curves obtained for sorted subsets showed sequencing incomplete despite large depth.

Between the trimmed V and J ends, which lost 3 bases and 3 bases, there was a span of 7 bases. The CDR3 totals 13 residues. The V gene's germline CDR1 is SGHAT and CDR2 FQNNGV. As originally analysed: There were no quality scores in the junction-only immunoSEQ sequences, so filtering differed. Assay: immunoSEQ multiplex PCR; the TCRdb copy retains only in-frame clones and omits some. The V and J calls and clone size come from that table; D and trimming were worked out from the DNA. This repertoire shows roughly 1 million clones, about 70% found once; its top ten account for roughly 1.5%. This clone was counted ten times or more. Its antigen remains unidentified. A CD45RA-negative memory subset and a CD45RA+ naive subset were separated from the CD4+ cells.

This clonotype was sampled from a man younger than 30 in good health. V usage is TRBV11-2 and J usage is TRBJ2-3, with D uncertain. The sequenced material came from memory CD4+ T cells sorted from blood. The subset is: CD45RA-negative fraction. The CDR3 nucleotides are TGTGCCAGCAGCTTTAACCCAACAGATACGCAGTATTTT. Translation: CASSFNPTDTQYF.